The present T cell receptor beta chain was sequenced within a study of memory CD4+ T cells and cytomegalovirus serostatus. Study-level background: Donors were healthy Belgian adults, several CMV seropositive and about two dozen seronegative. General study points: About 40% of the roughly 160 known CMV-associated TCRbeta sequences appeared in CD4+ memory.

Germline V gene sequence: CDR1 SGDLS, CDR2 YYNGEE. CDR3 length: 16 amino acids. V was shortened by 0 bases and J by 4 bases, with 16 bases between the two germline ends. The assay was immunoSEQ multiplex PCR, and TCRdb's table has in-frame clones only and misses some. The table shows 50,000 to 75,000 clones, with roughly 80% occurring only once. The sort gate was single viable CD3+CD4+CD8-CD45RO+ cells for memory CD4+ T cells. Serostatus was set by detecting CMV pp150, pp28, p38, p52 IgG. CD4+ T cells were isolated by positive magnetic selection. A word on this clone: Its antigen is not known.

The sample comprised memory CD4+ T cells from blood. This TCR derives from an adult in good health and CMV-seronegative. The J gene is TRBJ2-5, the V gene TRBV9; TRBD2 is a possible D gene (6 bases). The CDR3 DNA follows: TGTGCCAGCAGCGTAGGGCGGAGCTTGGGGGGAGAGACCCAGTACTTC. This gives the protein CASSVGRSLGGETQYF.